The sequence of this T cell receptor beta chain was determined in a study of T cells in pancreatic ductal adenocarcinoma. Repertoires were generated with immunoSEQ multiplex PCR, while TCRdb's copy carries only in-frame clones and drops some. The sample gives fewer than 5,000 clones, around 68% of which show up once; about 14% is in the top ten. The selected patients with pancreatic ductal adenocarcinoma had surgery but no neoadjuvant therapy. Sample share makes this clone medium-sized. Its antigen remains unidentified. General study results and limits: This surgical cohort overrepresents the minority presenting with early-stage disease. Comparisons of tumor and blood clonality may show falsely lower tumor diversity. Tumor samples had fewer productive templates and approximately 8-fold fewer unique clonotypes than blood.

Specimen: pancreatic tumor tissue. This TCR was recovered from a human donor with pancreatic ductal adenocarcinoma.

CDR3 loop: CATATQGGGGSEQFF. The CDR3 DNA reads TGTGCCACCGCTACCCAGGGGGGCGGGGGGAGTGAGCAGTTCTTC. This chain connects TRBV10-3 to TRBJ2-1; D is possibly TRBD2 (8 bases). This CDR3 contains 15 residues. The V gene's germline CDR1 is ENHRY and CDR2 SYGVKD. Trimming shortened V by 10 bases and J by 9 bases, and 25 bases separated the two germline ends.